One and the same sample provided the 21 T cell receptor beta chains below, sequenced in a study of cytotoxic CD8 clonotypes in ibrutinib-treated CLL. Data came from immunoSEQ multiplex PCR; TCRdb stores just in-frame clones and leaves some out. Among around 130,000 clones listed, roughly 80% were seen once. The sequences come from PBMCs, collected after 24 months of ibrutinib treatment. These receptor sequences come from a human donor with chronic lymphocytic leukemia.

The genes are TRBV30 and TRBJ2-2; either TRBD1 or TRBD2 may supply D (5 bases each). This CDR3 is built from 15 residues. Germline loops: CDR1 GTSNPN, CDR2 SVGIG (reference sequence). Trimming pared 2 bases from V and 7 bases from J, leaving 17 bases between. CDR3 sequence (DNA): TGTGCCTGGAGTCTCCGTACTAGGGGTGTCGGGGAGCTGTTTTTT. This sequence encodes CAWSLRTRGVGELFF.

V usage is TRBV28 and J usage is TRBJ1-6; 7 nucleotides match TRBD1. V shed 7 bases, J shed 5 bases, and the junction held 5 bases outside the gene matches. CDR3 length equals 14 residues. Germline assignment: CDR1 MDHEN and CDR2 SYDVKM. CDR3 in amino acids: CASKGQLHNSPLHF. The CDR3 DNA follows: TGTGCCAGCAAGGGACAGCTCCATAATTCACCCCTCCACTTT.

The gene calls are TRBV5-6 and TRBJ1-3; TRBD1 might be the D (5 bases). The CDR3 consists of 17 residues. Germline V gene lookup returns CDR1 SGHDT and CDR2 YYEEEE. V dropped 3 bases and J dropped 0 bases, with 16 bases sitting between them. CDR3 bases: TGTGCCAGCAGCTCCCAAAGACAGACAGCCTCTGGAAACACCATATATTTT. Encoded protein: CASSSQRQTASGNTIYF.

The chain combines TRBV7-9 with TRBJ2-2; D call uncertain. The CDR3 is made up of 14 amino acids. With 4 bases removed from V and 1 base from J, the gap between germline ends came to 7 bases. The germline V gene encodes CDR1 SEHNR and CDR2 FQNEAQ (reference sequence). The CDR3 DNA sequence: TGTGCCAGCAGCTGGAGACAGAACACCGGGGAGCTGTTTTTT. This sequence encodes CASSWRQNTGELFF.

The rearrangement uses TRBV6-5 and TRBJ1-1; D unclear. The CDR3 is 15 residues long. Looked up from germline, CDR1 is MNHEY and CDR2 is SVGAGI. Trimming pared 4 bases from V and 0 bases from J, leaving 12 bases between. DNA for the CDR3: TGTGCCAGCAGTTCCTCCTGGGAGATGAACACTGAAGCTTTCTTT. Its translation is CASSSSWEMNTEAFF.

V gene TRBV4-2 combines with J gene TRBJ2-1; 9 positions match TRBD2. After removal of 4 bases from V and 9 bases from J, the junction contained 13 bases not matched to a gene. The germline V gene has CDR1 LGHNA and CDR2 YNFKEQ. CDR3 size: 16 residues. The CDR3 sequence is CASSPEPSGALGEQFF. CDR3 bases: TGTGCCAGCAGCCCCGAGCCTAGCGGGGCCCTTGGTGAGCAGTTCTTC.

This clone was counted a few times. The gene calls are TRBV9 and TRBJ2-7; 8 bases fit TRBD2. The CDR3 consists of 16 residues. The junction had 9 bases not matched to a gene; V was cut back by 2 bases and J by 2 bases. The germline CDR1 and CDR2 sequences are SGDLS and YYNGEE. The CDR3 DNA reads TGTGCCAGCAGCGTCTCGGGTAGCGGGACCCCCTACGAGCAGTACTTC. Translated: CASSVSGSGTPYEQYF.

V is TRBV7-2 and J is TRBJ1-1; TRBD1 agrees at 7 bases. Germline trimming cut 5 bases from V and 4 bases from J; bases unmatched to any gene: 10. In germline, CDR1 is SGHTA, CDR2 FQGNSA. This CDR3 comprises 15 residues. CDR3 protein: CASSPQTGRITEAFF. The CDR3 region has the DNA TGTGCCAGCAGCCCTCAGACAGGGAGGATCACTGAAGCTTTCTTT.

V gene TRBV9 combines with J gene TRBJ1-1, with a possible D match to TRBD1 (6 bases). Germline V CDR1 and CDR2: SGDLS, YYNGEE. CDR3 length: 16 amino acids. Trimming took off 0 bases at V and 0 bases at J, with 12 bases between the two ends. The CDR3 protein is CASSVGRGDLNTEAFF. DNA for the CDR3: TGTGCCAGCAGCGTAGGAAGGGGGGACCTGAACACTGAAGCTTTCTTT.

V usage is TRBV7-8 and J usage is TRBJ2-7; perhaps TRBD1 as D (6 bases). Germline V gives CDR1 SGHVS, CDR2 FQNEAQ. Trimming cost V 5 bases and J 1 base, with 18 bases left between them. The CDR3 consists of 16 residues. The CDR3 DNA follows: TGTGCCAGCAGCCAGAGGCCGCAGGGGTTATCCTACGAGCAGTACTTC. This sequence encodes CASSQRPQGLSYEQYF. The full variable domain, in which reference TRBV7-8 and TRBJ2-7 provide the parts outside the CDR3, is GAGVSQSPRYKVAKRGQDVALRCDPISGHVSLFWYQQALGQGPEFLTYFQNEAQLDKSGLPSDRFFAERPEGSVSTLKIQRTQQEDSAVYLCASSQRPQGLSYEQYFGPGTRLTVT.

The rearrangement uses TRBV21-1 and TRBJ2-2; TRBD1, as called in the table, went unchecked against the DNA. TRBV21-1 is deemed a pseudogene. The CDR3 totals 12 residues. Here the CDR3 DNA reads TGTGCCAGCTTTGACAGGGACGATGAGCTGTTTTTT. As protein: CASFDRDDELFF.

The gene calls are TRBV7-2 and TRBJ2-1; 9 nucleotides agree with TRBD1. Germline V gene lookup returns CDR1 SGHTA and CDR2 FQGNSA. Trimming cost V 3 bases and J 1 base; bases outside gene matches: 1. CDR3 length: 15 residues. The CDR3 region has the DNA TGTGCCAGCAGCTTCGACAGGGGGTCCTACAATGAGCAGTTCTTC. Translated: CASSFDRGSYNEQFF.

The chain links TRBV11-3 to TRBJ1-1; 10 bases align to TRBD1. Trimming cost V 5 bases and J 8 bases; bases outside gene matches: 5. Germline lookup yields CDR1 SGHNT and CDR2 YENEEA. The length of the CDR3 is 13 residues. In DNA form, the CDR3 reads TGTGCCAGCAGCAAGGGACAGGGGACCGAAGCTTTCTTT. Its translation: CASSKGQGTEAFF.

The CDR3 coding sequence is TGTGCCAGCAGTTCCCCAGGGGGCAATTCACCCCTCCACTTT. It translates to CASSSPGGNSPLHF. The rearrangement joins TRBV25-1 to TRBJ1-6, with 8 bases fitting TRBD1. The CDR3 covers 14 residues. Germline V gene lookup returns CDR1 MGHDK and CDR2 SYGVNS. J lost 7 bases, V lost 5 bases, and 4 bases had no gene match.

The chain has TRBV19 and TRBJ1-5, with D uncertain. CDR1 is LNHDA, CDR2 SQIVND, per germline (reference sequence). This CDR3 is 14 amino acids long. The germline V and J ends were trimmed by 3 bases and 3 bases, with 9 bases remaining between them. The CDR3 sequence is CASSMNYPNQPQHF. Written as DNA, the CDR3 is TGTGCCAGTAGTATGAACTACCCCAATCAGCCCCAGCATTTT.

V is TRBV5-4 and J is TRBJ1-2; 8 bases match TRBD1. Germline V gene sequence: CDR1 SGHNT, CDR2 YYREEE (reference sequence). V shed 4 bases and J 6 bases; nucleotides not matched to a gene: 8. The length of the CDR3 is 14 residues. CDR3 region: CASSTETGADGYTF. In nucleotides, the CDR3 is TGTGCCAGCAGCACGGAGACAGGGGCCGATGGCTACACCTTC.

J is TRBJ1-2 and V is TRBV5-4, with TRBD1 matching over 11 bases. The germline V gene encodes CDR1 SGHNT and CDR2 YYREEE (reference sequence). The V gene end was trimmed by 4 bases and the J gene end by 7 bases; junction bases not matched to a gene: 9. The CDR3 length is 15 residues. The CDR3 loop reads CASSRPDRGQGGYTF. The CDR3 coding sequence is TGTGCCAGCAGCCGACCGGACAGGGGGCAAGGTGGCTACACCTTC.

The J gene is TRBJ1-2, the V gene TRBV5-1; TRBD1 is a possible D gene (5 bases). The CDR3 contains 15 residues. The V end lost 3 bases, the J end lost 2 bases, and 14 bases lay between the germline ends. Looked up from germline, CDR1 is SGHRS and CDR2 is YFSETQ. The CDR3 nucleotides are TGCGCCAGCAGCTCATCCGGGGCAGAAAACTATGGCTACACCTTC. Protein product: CASSSSGAENYGYTF.

The V and J genes are TRBV4-2 and TRBJ2-3; 10 bases line up with TRBD2. CDR3 size: 20 residues. The V and J ends lost 4 bases and 0 bases, in that order; junction bases with no gene match: 16. Germline V gene lookup returns CDR1 LGHNA and CDR2 YNFKEQ. The CDR3: CASSPGGASGGDTSTDTQYF. As DNA, the CDR3 is TGTGCCAGCAGCCCGGGGGGGGCTAGCGGGGGAGATACTAGCACAGATACGCAGTATTTT.

The chain carries TRBV27 and TRBJ2-1; D may be TRBD2 (6 bases). The CDR3 length is 12 residues. Trimming pared 3 bases from V and 10 bases from J, leaving 10 bases between. Germline assignment: CDR1 MNHEY and CDR2 SMNVEV (reference sequence). This CDR3 reads CASSFWGDEQFF. In DNA form, the CDR3 reads TGTGCCAGCAGTTTTTGGGGGGACGAGCAGTTCTTC.

The chain employs TRBV5-1 and TRBJ1-2; no firm D call. The V end lost 4 bases, the J end lost 8 bases, and 18 bases lay between the germline ends. Germline V gene sequence: CDR1 SGHRS, CDR2 YFSETQ. The CDR3 has 14 amino acids. This CDR3 reads CASSAEAGFEGYTF. In nucleotides, the CDR3 is TGCGCCAGCAGCGCCGAGGCGGGCTTCGAGGGCTACACCTTC.